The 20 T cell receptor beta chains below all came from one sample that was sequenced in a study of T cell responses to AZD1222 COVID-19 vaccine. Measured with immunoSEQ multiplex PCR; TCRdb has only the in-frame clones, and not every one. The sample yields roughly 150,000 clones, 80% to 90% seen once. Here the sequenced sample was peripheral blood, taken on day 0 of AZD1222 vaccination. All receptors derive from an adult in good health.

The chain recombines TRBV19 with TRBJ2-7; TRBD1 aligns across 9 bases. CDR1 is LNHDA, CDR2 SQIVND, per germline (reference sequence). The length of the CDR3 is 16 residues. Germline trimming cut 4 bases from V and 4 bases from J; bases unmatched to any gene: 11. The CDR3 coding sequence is TGTGCCAGTAGTAGCCGAACAGGGGGCAACTTGTACGAGCAGTACTTC. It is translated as CASSSRTGGNLYEQYF.

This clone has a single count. CDR3 DNA: TGTGCCGTCAGTGTCATGAACACTGAAGCTTTCTTT. Amino acid sequence: CAVSVMNTEAFF. The rearrangement joins TRBV2 to TRBJ1-1; D remains unclear. The V gene's germline CDR1 is SNHLY and CDR2 FYNNEI. V lost 11 bases, J lost 0 bases, and 10 bases lay in between. The CDR3 is 12 residues long.

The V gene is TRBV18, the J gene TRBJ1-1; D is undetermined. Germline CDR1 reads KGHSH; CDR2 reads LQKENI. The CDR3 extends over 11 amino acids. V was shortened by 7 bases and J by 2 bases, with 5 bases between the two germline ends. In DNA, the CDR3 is TGTGCCAGCTTCTTAAACACTGAAGCTTTCTTT. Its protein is CASFLNTEAFF.

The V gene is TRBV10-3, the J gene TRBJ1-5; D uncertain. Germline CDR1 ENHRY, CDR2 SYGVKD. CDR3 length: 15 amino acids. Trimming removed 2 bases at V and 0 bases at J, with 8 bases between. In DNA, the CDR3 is TGTGCCATCAGTGAGGGGGTTGGTAGCAATCAGCCCCAGCATTTT. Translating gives CAISEGVGSNQPQHF.

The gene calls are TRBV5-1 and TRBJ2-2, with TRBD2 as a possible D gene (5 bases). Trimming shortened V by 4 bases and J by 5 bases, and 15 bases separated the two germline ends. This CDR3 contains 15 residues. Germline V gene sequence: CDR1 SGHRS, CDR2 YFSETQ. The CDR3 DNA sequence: TGCGCCAGCAGCGAATCTAGCTGGGGAACCGGGGAGCTGTTTTTT. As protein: CASSESSWGTGELFF.

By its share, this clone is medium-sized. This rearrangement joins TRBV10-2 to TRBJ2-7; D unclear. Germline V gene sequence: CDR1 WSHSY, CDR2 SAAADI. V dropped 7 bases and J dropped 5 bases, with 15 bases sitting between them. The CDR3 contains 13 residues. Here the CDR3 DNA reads TGCGCCAGCAAGGGCGGTCTCGACGACGAGCAGTACTTC. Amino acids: CASKGGLDDEQYF.

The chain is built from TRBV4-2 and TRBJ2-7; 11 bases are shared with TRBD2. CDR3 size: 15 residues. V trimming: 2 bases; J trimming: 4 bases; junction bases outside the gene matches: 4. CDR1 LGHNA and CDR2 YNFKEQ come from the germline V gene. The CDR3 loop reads CASSQTTSGTYEQYF. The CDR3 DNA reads TGTGCCAGCAGCCAAACGACTAGCGGGACTTACGAGCAGTACTTC.

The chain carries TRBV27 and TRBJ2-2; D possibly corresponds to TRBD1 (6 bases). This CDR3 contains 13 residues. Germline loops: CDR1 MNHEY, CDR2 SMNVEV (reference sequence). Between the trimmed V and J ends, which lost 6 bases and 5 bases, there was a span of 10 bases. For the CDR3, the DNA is TGTGCCAGCAGGGTCAGGGGTACCGGGGAGCTGTTTTTT. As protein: CASRVRGTGELFF.

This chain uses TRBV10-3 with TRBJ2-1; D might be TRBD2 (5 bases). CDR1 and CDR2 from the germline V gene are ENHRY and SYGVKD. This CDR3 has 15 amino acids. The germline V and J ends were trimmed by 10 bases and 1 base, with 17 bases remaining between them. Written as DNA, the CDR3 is TGTGCCAGTCTAGCTGGCGGGCGATCCTACAATGAGCAGTTCTTC. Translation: CASLAGGRSYNEQFF.

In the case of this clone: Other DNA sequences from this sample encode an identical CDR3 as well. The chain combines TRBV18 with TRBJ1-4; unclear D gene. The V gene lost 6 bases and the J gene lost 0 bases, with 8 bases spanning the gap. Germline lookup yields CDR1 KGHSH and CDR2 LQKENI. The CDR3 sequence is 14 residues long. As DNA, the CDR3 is TGTGCCAGCTCCCCTGGGGCAACTAATGAAAAACTGTTTTTT. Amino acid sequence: CASSPGATNEKLFF.

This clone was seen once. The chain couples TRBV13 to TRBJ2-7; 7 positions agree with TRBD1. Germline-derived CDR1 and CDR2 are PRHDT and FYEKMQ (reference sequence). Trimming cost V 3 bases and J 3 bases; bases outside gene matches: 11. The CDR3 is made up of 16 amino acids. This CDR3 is CASSFPSRTGNYEQYF. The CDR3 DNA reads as TGTGCCAGCAGCTTTCCTTCGAGGACAGGTAACTACGAGCAGTACTTC. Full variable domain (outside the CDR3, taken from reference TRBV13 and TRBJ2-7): AAGVIQSPRHLIKEKRETATLKCYPIPRHDTVYWYQQGPGQDPQFLISFYEKMQSDKGSIPDRFSAQQFSDYHSELNMSSLELGDSALYFCASSFPSRTGNYEQYFGPGTRLTVT.

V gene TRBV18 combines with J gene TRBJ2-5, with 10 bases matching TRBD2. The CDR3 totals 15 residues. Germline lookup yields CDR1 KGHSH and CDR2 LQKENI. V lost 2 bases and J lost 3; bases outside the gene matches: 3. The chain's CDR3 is CASSPALAGEETQYF. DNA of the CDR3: TGTGCCAGCTCACCAGCCCTAGCGGGGGAAGAGACCCAGTACTTC.

CDR3 sequence reads: CASSLQGADEQYF. For the CDR3, the DNA is TGCGCCAGCAGCCTCCAGGGTGCCGACGAGCAGTACTTC. The chain carries TRBV5-1 and TRBJ2-7, with D maybe TRBD1 (5 bases). The CDR3 contains 13 residues. V was cut by 4 bases and J by 5 bases, with 13 bases left in between. Germline values: CDR1 SGHRS, CDR2 YFSETQ.

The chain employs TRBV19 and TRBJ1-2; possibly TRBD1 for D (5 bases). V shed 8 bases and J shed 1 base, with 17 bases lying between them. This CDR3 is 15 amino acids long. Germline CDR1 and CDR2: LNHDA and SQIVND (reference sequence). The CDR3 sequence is CASDEGRPYNYGYTF. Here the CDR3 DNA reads TGTGCCAGTGACGAGGGACGCCCCTATAACTATGGCTACACCTTC. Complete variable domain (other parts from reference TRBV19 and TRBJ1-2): DGGITQSPKYLFRKEGQNVTLSCEQNLNHDAMYWYRQDPGQGLRLIYYSQIVNDFQKGDIAEGYSVSREKKESFPLTVTSAQKNPTAFYLCASDEGRPYNYGYTFGSGTRLTVV.

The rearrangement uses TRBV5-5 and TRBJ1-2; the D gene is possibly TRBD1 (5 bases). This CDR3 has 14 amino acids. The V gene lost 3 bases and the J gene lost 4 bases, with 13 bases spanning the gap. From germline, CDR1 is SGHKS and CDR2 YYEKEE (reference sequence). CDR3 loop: CASSSWTTTYGYTF. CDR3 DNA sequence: TGTGCCAGCAGCTCTTGGACAACCACCTATGGCTACACCTTC. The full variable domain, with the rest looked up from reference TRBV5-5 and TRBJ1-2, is DAGVTQSPTHLIKTRGQQVTLRCSPISGHKSVSWYQQVLGQGPQFIFQYYEKEERGRGNFPDRFSARQFPNYSSELNVNALLLGDSALYLCASSSWTTTYGYTFGSGTRLTVV.

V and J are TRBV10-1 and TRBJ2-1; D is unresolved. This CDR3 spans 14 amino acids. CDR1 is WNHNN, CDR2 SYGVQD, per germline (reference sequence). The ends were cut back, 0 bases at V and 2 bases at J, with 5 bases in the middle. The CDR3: CASSESGTYNEQFF. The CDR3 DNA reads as TGCGCCAGCAGTGAGTCGGGTACCTACAATGAGCAGTTCTTC.

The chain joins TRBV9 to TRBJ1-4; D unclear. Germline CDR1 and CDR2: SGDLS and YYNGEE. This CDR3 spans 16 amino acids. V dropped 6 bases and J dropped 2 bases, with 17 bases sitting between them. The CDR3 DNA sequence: TGTGCCAGCACCGAGGGTCCCTGGACGACTAATGAAAAACTGTTTTTT. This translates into CASTEGPWTTNEKLFF. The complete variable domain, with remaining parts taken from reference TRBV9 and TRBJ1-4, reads DSGVTQTPKHLITATGQRVTLRCSPRSGDLSVYWYQQSLDQGLQFLIQYYNGEERAKGNILERFSAQQFPDLHSELNLSSLELGDSALYFCASTEGPWTTNEKLFFGSGTQLSVL.

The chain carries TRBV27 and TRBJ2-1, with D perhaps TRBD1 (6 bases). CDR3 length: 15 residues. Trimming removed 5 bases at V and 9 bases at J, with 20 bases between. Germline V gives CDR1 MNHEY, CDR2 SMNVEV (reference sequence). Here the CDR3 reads CASSRAEAGRGEQFF. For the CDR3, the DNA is TGTGCCAGCAGTCGGGCTGAGGCAGGCAGGGGTGAGCAGTTCTTC.

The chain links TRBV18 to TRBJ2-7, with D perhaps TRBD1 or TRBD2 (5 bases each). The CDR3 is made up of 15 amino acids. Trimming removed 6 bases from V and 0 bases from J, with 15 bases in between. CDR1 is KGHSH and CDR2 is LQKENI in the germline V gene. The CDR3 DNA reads TGTGCCAGCTCGTTAAGGGGAGCTGGCTCCTACGAGCAGTACTTC. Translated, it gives CASSLRGAGSYEQYF.

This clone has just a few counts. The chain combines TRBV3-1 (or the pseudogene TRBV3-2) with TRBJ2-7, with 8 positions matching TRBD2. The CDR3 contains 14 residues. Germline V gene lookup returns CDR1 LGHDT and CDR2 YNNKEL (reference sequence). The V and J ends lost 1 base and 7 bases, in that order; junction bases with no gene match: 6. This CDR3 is CASSQGLAGLEQYF. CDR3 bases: TGTGCCAGCAGCCAAGGGCTAGCGGGCTTGGAGCAGTACTTC.